The 9 T cell receptor beta chains presented below share a single source sample, sequenced in a study of blood T cell repertoires in COVID-19. Here immunoSEQ multiplex PCR was the method, and the copy in TCRdb shows in-frame clones only, minus some. The sample lists more than 150,000 clones; about 86% were seen once. Sequenced input: peripheral blood. These TCRs come from a man aged 70 or older with active or convalescent COVID-19.

V and J are TRBV18 and TRBJ1-2; D is perhaps TRBD1 (6 bases). The CDR3 is 15 amino acids. Germline values: CDR1 KGHSH, CDR2 LQKENI. Trimming stripped 2 bases from V and 8 bases from J, with 18 bases between. The CDR3 sequence: CASSPDRHRARGYTF. The CDR3 DNA sequence: TGTGCCAGCTCACCAGATCGGCACAGGGCCAGGGGCTACACCTTC.

V usage is TRBV27 and J usage is TRBJ1-1; D is undetermined. Germline V lookup: CDR1 MNHEY, CDR2 SMNVEV (reference sequence). V was clipped by 7 bases and J by 4 bases, with 19 bases between them. The CDR3 spans 15 residues. The DNA of the CDR3 is TGTGCCAGCATAAGGAGGGAGCAGGCTGGCACTGAAGCTTTCTTT. Translation gives CASIRREQAGTEAFF.

The gene calls are TRBV28 and TRBJ2-7, with 7 bases matching TRBD2. Germline CDR1 and CDR2: MDHEN and SYDVKM. The CDR3 loop spans 18 amino acids. Unmatched junction bases numbered 13, after V lost 2 bases and J lost 0 bases. The CDR3 DNA sequence: TGTGCCAGCAGTTTACACACCCCGGGTAGCGGGTACTCCTACGAGCAGTACTTC. It specifies CASSLHTPGSGYSYEQYF.

The V call is TRBV19, the J call TRBJ2-7; D remains unclear. This CDR3 has 15 residues. The V end was cut by 0 bases, the J end by 0 bases, with 9 bases between. The germline V gene has CDR1 LNHDA and CDR2 SQIVND (reference sequence). The CDR3 coding sequence is TGTGCCAGTAGTATAGATCCAGTGCCCTCCTACGAGCAGTACTTC. The encoded protein is CASSIDPVPSYEQYF.

The chain carries TRBV28 and TRBJ2-7, with D perhaps TRBD2 (5 bases). V shed 3 bases and J shed 3 bases, with 24 bases lying between them. This CDR3 is built from 18 residues. The germline V gene has CDR1 MDHEN and CDR2 SYDVKM. The CDR3 nucleotides read TGTGCCAGCAGTTTGGGGTTTTGGGGAGCCTACTCATACTACGAGCAGTACTTC. This codes for CASSLGFWGAYSYYEQYF.

This rearrangement joins TRBV6-5 to TRBJ1-5; the match to TRBD1 covers 9 bases. The CDR3 covers 13 residues. Trimming took 6 bases from V and 7 from J; bases not matched to a gene: 4. Germline V lookup: CDR1 MNHEY, CDR2 SVGAGI. The CDR3 sequence is CASRQGANQPQHF. CDR3 DNA sequence: TGTGCCAGCAGACAGGGGGCAAACCAGCCCCAGCATTTT.

The rearrangement links TRBV30 to TRBJ2-7, with D possibly being TRBD1 (5 bases). The germline gives CDR1 GTSNPN, CDR2 SVGIG (reference sequence). V was clipped by 5 bases and J by 3 bases, with 11 bases between them. CDR3 length equals 12 residues. CDR3: CAWGHTNYEQYF. The CDR3 coding sequence is TGTGCCTGGGGACATACTAACTACGAGCAGTACTTC.

This clone was recorded many times. This chain links TRBV29-1 with TRBJ1-3; 7 bases fit TRBD1. The V and J ends lost 8 bases and 3 bases, in that order; junction bases with no gene match: 4. This CDR3 region has 12 residues. CDR1 and CDR2 from the germline V gene are SQVTM and ANQGSEA. This chain's CDR3 is CSFWTGGNTIYF. The CDR3 coding sequence is TGCAGCTTTTGGACAGGTGGAAACACCATATATTTT.

V gene TRBV2 combines with J gene TRBJ1-5, with 8 positions matching TRBD1. In germline, CDR1 is SNHLY, CDR2 FYNNEI. V shed 0 bases, J shed 4 bases, and the junction held 14 bases outside the gene matches. The CDR3 is 19 residues long. CDR3 sequence reads: CASSEARDRIGSGNQPQHF. In DNA, the CDR3 is TGTGCCAGCAGTGAAGCTAGGGACAGGATAGGGTCCGGAAATCAGCCCCAGCATTTT.